This T cell receptor (beta chain) appears in the sequencing data of a study of cytomegalovirus exposure and HLA in healthy donors. Study-level results: Some V segments, including TRBV6-2 and TRBV6-3, were excluded as indistinguishable.

The count of this clone is one. The target antigen is unknown. PCR involved 60 Vbeta and 13 Jbeta primers. Clones were read by immunoSEQ multiplex PCR, and TCRdb kept only the in-frame ones, dropping some. The table has about 160,000 clones, approximately 77% seen once. Germline V CDR1 and CDR2: SGHRS, YFSETQ. V shed 3 bases, J shed 2 bases, and the junction held 1 base outside the gene matches. The CDR3 has 13 amino acids. The donors were healthy bone marrow donors. This receptor was taken from a man aged 45-65 years in good health and CMV-seropositive. This sequence joins TRBV5-1 and TRBJ2-5, with 7 bases that match TRBD2. Sample: PBMCs. The CDR3 reads CASSWRGQETQYF. CDR3 DNA: TGCGCCAGCAGCTGGCGGGGGCAAGAGACCCAGTACTTC.